Following are 29 T cell receptor beta chains from one sample sequenced in a study of blood T cell repertoires in COVID-19. This table comes from immunoSEQ multiplex PCR, and its TCRdb copy is limited to in-frame clones, with some not included. The data show approximately 300,000 clones, with about nine tenths seen just once and approximately 5.2% held by the top ten. Specimen: PBMCs or T cells enriched from blood (not recorded which). These receptors came from a man between 60 and 70 years old who had recovered from COVID-19.

The rearrangement uses TRBV6-5 and TRBJ1-2, with D uncertain. This CDR3 contains 14 residues. Germline V CDR1 and CDR2: MNHEY, SVGAGI. V shed 7 bases and J shed 3 bases, with 15 bases lying between them. The DNA of the CDR3 is TGTGCCAGCACTCCCACCCCGAGGGACTATGGCTACACCTTC. Translation: CASTPTPRDYGYTF.

A word on this clone: The identical CDR3 is also encoded by other nucleotide sequences in the sample. The rearrangement joins TRBV18 to TRBJ2-5, with 7 bases fitting TRBD1. This CDR3 is 13 amino acids long. After removal of 4 bases from V and 2 bases from J, the junction contained 1 base not matched to a gene. The germline CDR1 and CDR2 sequences are KGHSH and LQKENI. Written as DNA, the CDR3 is TGTGCCAGCTCACAGGGACAGCAAGAGACCCAGTACTTC. Translation gives CASSQGQQETQYF. Based on the CDR3 plus reference TRBV18 and TRBJ2-5, the full variable domain is NAGVMQNPRHLVRRRGQEARLRCSPMKGHSHVYWYRQLPEEGLKFMVYLQKENIIDESGMPKERFSAEFPKEGPSILRIQQVVRGDSAAYFCASSQGQQETQYFGPGTRLLVL.

The rearrangement links TRBV28 to TRBJ1-1; 7 bases agree with TRBD1. The CDR3 extends over 15 amino acids. V lost 6 bases, J lost 0 bases, and 7 bases stayed unmatched. In germline, CDR1 is MDHEN, CDR2 SYDVKM. CDR3 nucleotides: TGTGCCAGCAGCCCGCCGGGACAGCTGAACACTGAAGCTTTCTTT. The encoded protein is CASSPPGQLNTEAFF. The entire variable domain, with the rest obtained from reference TRBV28 and TRBJ1-1, is as follows: DVKVTQSSRYLVKRTGEKVFLECVQDMDHENMFWYRQDPGLGLRLIYFSYDVKMKEKGDIPEGYSVSREKKERFSLILESASTNQTSMYLCASSPPGQLNTEAFFGQGTRLTVV.

The rearrangement uses TRBV4-1 and TRBJ2-5; D might be TRBD1 (6 bases). Trimming stripped 5 bases from V and 3 bases from J, with 19 bases between. The CDR3 is 16 residues long. The germline gives CDR1 MGHRA, CDR2 YSYEKL. The DNA for the CDR3 is TGCGCCAGCAGCTCGTATTCGGGCAGGGGCGAAGAGACCCAGTACTTC. It encodes CASSSYSGRGEETQYF.

This sequence joins TRBV7-9 and TRBJ1-2; maybe TRBD1 (5 bases). The CDR3 runs 14 residues. Germline assignment: CDR1 SEHNR and CDR2 FQNEAQ (reference sequence). V lost 4 bases to trimming and J lost 8 bases, with 17 bases between them. CDR3 protein: CASSSLGLPGGYTF. The CDR3 bases are TGTGCCAGCAGCTCCTTGGGACTCCCTGGGGGCTACACCTTC.

The chain couples TRBV29-1 to TRBJ2-3; D remains unclear. This CDR3 contains 11 residues. With 2 bases removed from V and 5 bases from J, the gap between germline ends came to 5 bases. Germline V gene data show CDR1 as SQVTM and CDR2 as ANQGSEA. CDR3 sequence: CSVEHIDTQYF. CDR3 coding DNA: TGCAGCGTTGAACACATAGATACGCAGTATTTT.

This rearrangement joins TRBV6-5 to TRBJ2-3; 13 bases line up with TRBD2. This CDR3 has 15 amino acids. J lost 7 bases, V lost 4 bases, and 5 bases had no gene match. CDR1 and CDR2 (germline): MNHEY, SVGAGI. The CDR3 reads CASSSWTSGSHTQYF. The DNA of the CDR3 is TGTGCCAGCAGTTCATGGACTAGCGGGAGTCATACGCAGTATTTT.

This chain joins TRBV6-5 and TRBJ2-1; D gene ambiguous. Trimming took off 10 bases at V and 5 bases at J, with 15 bases between the two ends. CDR3 length: 13 amino acids. CDR1 and CDR2 (germline): MNHEY, SVGAGI. The CDR3 is CATEGGNDNEQFF. In nucleotides, the CDR3 is TGTGCCACCGAAGGCGGCAACGACAATGAGCAGTTCTTC.

This clone occurred once. V is TRBV7-2 and J is TRBJ2-7; TRBD2 matches at 7 bases. This CDR3 is built from 15 residues. Germline-derived CDR1 and CDR2 are SGHTA and FQGNSA. V lost 2 bases to trimming and J lost 2 bases; unmatched junction nucleotides: 6. In DNA form, the CDR3 reads TGTGCCAGCAGCTTAAATCTAGCGGAACCCTACGAGCAGTACTTC. Translating it yields CASSLNLAEPYEQYF.

The V gene is TRBV28, the J gene TRBJ1-5, with TRBD1 as a possible D gene (5 bases). The length of the CDR3 is 14 residues. CDR1 is MDHEN, CDR2 SYDVKM, per germline. Trimming shortened V by 1 base and J by 3 bases, and 7 bases separated the two germline ends. Written as DNA, the CDR3 is TGTGCCAGCAGTTTATTGACAGACAATCAGCCCCAGCATTTT. This sequence encodes CASSLLTDNQPQHF.

The chain couples TRBV10-3 to TRBJ2-2; 8 nucleotides line up with TRBD1. The CDR3 contains 16 residues. Germline CDR1 reads ENHRY; CDR2 reads SYGVKD. J gave up 0 bases and V 3 bases, and 3 bases lay outside the gene matches. CDR3 sequence: CAISDRGPANTGELFF. The CDR3 DNA follows: TGTGCCATCAGTGACAGGGGGCCTGCGAACACCGGGGAGCTGTTTTTT.

The genes are TRBV28 and TRBJ2-7, with 14 bases that match TRBD2. Looked up from germline, CDR1 is MDHEN and CDR2 is SYDVKM. The V gene end was trimmed by 10 bases and the J gene end by 6 bases; junction bases not matched to a gene: 14. The CDR3 sequence is 16 residues long. CDR3 protein: CATQFRLTSGRGEQYF. For the CDR3, the DNA is TGTGCCACCCAGTTTAGATTGACTAGCGGGAGGGGCGAGCAGTACTTC.

This chain connects TRBV7-3 to TRBJ2-1, with D possibly TRBD1 on 5 matching bases. V lost 5 bases, J lost 6 bases, and 11 bases lay in between. CDR3 length: 13 residues. Germline lookup yields CDR1 SGHTA and CDR2 FQGTGA. CDR3 nucleotide sequence: TGTGCCAGCAGCCTCTTAGGGGCCAATGAGCAGTTCTTC. The encoded protein is CASSLLGANEQFF.

The chain recombines TRBV5-4 with TRBJ2-5; TRBD1 matches 7 bases. This CDR3 has 15 amino acids. V gave up 4 bases and J gave up 4 bases; unmatched junction bases: 10. Germline CDR1 SGHNT, CDR2 YYREEE (reference sequence). The CDR3 DNA follows: TGTGCCAGCAGCACGAAAGACAGGGCCTCAGAGACCCAGTACTTC. Translating gives CASSTKDRASETQYF.

The chain carries TRBV4-1 and TRBJ2-1, with 11 nucleotides matching TRBD2. After removal of 1 base from V and 7 bases from J, the junction contained 6 bases not matched to a gene. The germline CDR1 and CDR2 sequences are MGHRA and YSYEKL. The CDR3 covers 16 residues. The CDR3 DNA reads TGCGCCAGCAGCCAAGCCCCCCGGACTAGCGGGAATGAGCAGTTCTTC. This gives the protein CASSQAPRTSGNEQFF.

The rearrangement joins TRBV5-1 to TRBJ2-7; TRBD1 matches 7 bases. Per germline, CDR1 SGHRS and CDR2 YFSETQ. This CDR3 is built from 14 residues. Germline trimming cut 3 bases from V and 5 bases from J; bases unmatched to any gene: 8. The CDR3 loop reads CASSYLTGTDEQYF. Written as DNA, the CDR3 is TGCGCCAGCAGCTACCTAACCGGGACAGACGAGCAGTACTTC.

The rearrangement links TRBV9 to TRBJ2-1; the match to TRBD2 covers 8 bases. In germline, CDR1 is SGDLS, CDR2 YYNGEE. CDR3 length: 16 amino acids. Germline trimming cut 1 base from V and 5 bases from J; bases unmatched to any gene: 8. CDR3 in DNA: TGTGCCAGCAGCGTATTACCGACTAGCGAGAACAATGAGCAGTTCTTC. Translation gives CASSVLPTSENNEQFF.

This clone showed up just once. V gene TRBV11-2 combines with J gene TRBJ2-3; a weak D match, TRBD2 (6 bases). The CDR3 extends over 14 amino acids. Germline-derived CDR1 and CDR2 are SGHAT and FQNNGV. V was shortened by 0 bases and J by 6 bases, with 10 bases between the two germline ends. This CDR3 reads CASSLEVGGDTQYF. The CDR3 DNA sequence: TGTGCCAGCAGCTTAGAAGTGGGAGGCGATACGCAGTATTTT.

The chain couples TRBV5-1 to TRBJ2-3; maybe TRBD2 (6 bases). This CDR3 spans 16 amino acids. Between the trimmed V and J ends, which lost 1 base and 2 bases, there was a span of 14 bases. CDR1 SGHRS and CDR2 YFSETQ come from the germline V gene. CDR3 sequence: CASSLMIREATDTQYF. In DNA, the CDR3 is TGCGCCAGCAGCTTGATGATTAGGGAGGCCACAGATACGCAGTATTTT. Together with reference TRBV5-1 and TRBJ2-3, the CDR3 gives the full variable domain: KAGVTQTPRYLIKTRGQQVTLSCSPISGHRSVSWYQQTPGQGLQFLFEYFSETQRNKGNFPGRFSGRQFSNSRSEMNVSTLELGDSALYLCASSLMIREATDTQYFGPGTRLTVL.

The rearrangement uses TRBV7-3 and TRBJ2-1; TRBD2 aligns across 13 bases. V was pared by 4 bases and J by 9 bases, with 6 bases of the junction left unmatched. Germline V gene data show CDR1 as SGHTA and CDR2 as FQGTGA. The CDR3 extends over 15 amino acids. CDR3 bases: TGTGCCAGCAGCTCGACTAGCGGGGGGCAGGTTGAGCAGTTCTTC. Translating gives CASSSTSGGQVEQFF. The full variable domain, with the rest looked up from reference TRBV7-3 and TRBJ2-1, is GAGVSQTPSNKVTEKGKYVELRCDPISGHTALYWYRQSLGQGPEFLIYFQGTGAADDSGLPNDRFFAVRPEGSVSTLKIQRTERGDSAVYLCASSSTSGGQVEQFFGPGTRLTVL.

The J gene is TRBJ2-1, the V gene TRBV10-3, with 8 positions matching TRBD2. Germline V gene data show CDR1 as ENHRY and CDR2 as SYGVKD. The trim removed 8 bases at V and 4 bases at J, leaving 4 bases unmatched. The CDR3 covers 13 residues. The CDR3 DNA reads as TGTGCCATCGCGTCTAGCGGGTACAATGAGCAGTTCTTC. This encodes CAIASSGYNEQFF.

The chain combines TRBV6-5 with TRBJ1-1, with 7 bases that match TRBD1. CDR3 length: 15 residues. With 0 bases clipped from V and 4 bases from J, the junction kept 5 bases outside the gene matches. From germline, CDR1 is MNHEY and CDR2 SVGAGI. The CDR3, as DNA: TGTGCCAGCAGTTACTCCCGACAGGGAAGCACTGAAGCTTTCTTT. Translating gives CASSYSRQGSTEAFF.

The chain is built from TRBV27 and TRBJ2-1; 7 nucleotides align to TRBD1. The germline V gene encodes CDR1 MNHEY and CDR2 SMNVEV (reference sequence). This CDR3 contains 14 residues. V shed 6 bases and J 1 base; nucleotides not matched to a gene: 3. The CDR3 is CASSRQGSYNEQFF. In DNA, the CDR3 is TGTGCCAGCAGCCGACAGGGATCCTACAATGAGCAGTTCTTC.

The rearrangement joins TRBV28 to TRBJ2-7; 9 nucleotides line up with TRBD1. V dropped 10 bases and J dropped 9; count of bases not matched to a gene: 16. Germline lookup yields CDR1 MDHEN and CDR2 SYDVKM. CDR3 size: 14 residues. Written as DNA, the CDR3 is TGTGCCATCAGGGGACAGGGTTATGGCTTTGGGCAGTACTTC. This gives the protein CAIRGQGYGFGQYF.

The rearrangement joins TRBV12-2 to TRBJ2-7; the D call in the table, TRBD2, was not verified against the DNA. TRBV12-2 is a pseudogene. The CDR3 contains 16 residues. DNA for the CDR3: TGTGCAAGTCGCTTAGGACCCAGGACTAGCCCCTACGAGCAGTACTTC. This gives the protein CASRLGPRTSPYEQYF.

The chain uses TRBV11-3 and TRBJ1-3; no clear D gene. The CDR3 runs to 18 residues. Trimming pared 6 bases from V and 4 bases from J, leaving 25 bases between. CDR1 SGHNT and CDR2 YENEEA come from the germline V gene. The chain's CDR3 is CASSFPGKEALGGNTIYF. The CDR3 DNA is TGTGCCAGCAGTTTTCCGGGAAAAGAAGCGCTGGGGGGAAACACCATATATTTT.

The rearrangement links TRBV7-9 to TRBJ1-1; 9 nucleotides agree with TRBD1. The CDR3 length is 15 residues. V lost 0 bases to trimming and J lost 4 bases; unmatched junction nucleotides: 3. Germline CDR1 is SEHNR and CDR2 is FQNEAQ (reference sequence). The CDR3 reads CASSLAGTGSTEAFF. The CDR3 DNA reads as TGTGCCAGCAGCTTAGCTGGGACAGGGAGCACTGAAGCTTTCTTT.

Concerning this clone itself: The junction and the germline gene differ at one end; a read error may be behind it. J is TRBJ1-5 and V is TRBV28, with a tentative D call TRBD1 (5 bases). Per germline, CDR1 MDHEN and CDR2 SYDVKM. The CDR3 length is 16 residues. CDR3 sequence reads: CASRLSGGLGNQPQHF. The CDR3 DNA is TGTGCCAGCAGATTATCGGGGGGTTTGGGGAATCAGCCCCAGCATTTT. Combining the CDR3 with reference TRBV28 and TRBJ1-5 gives the whole variable domain DVKVTQSSRYLVKRTGEKVFLECVQDMDHENMFWYRQDPGLGLRLIYFSYDVKMKEKGDIPEGYSVSREKKERFSLILESASTNQTSMYLCASRLSGGLGNQPQHFGDGTRLSIL.

The V gene is TRBV5-1, the J gene TRBJ1-4, with a weak D call TRBD1 (6 bases). With 2 bases removed from V and 4 bases from J, the gap between germline ends came to 9 bases. The CDR3 sequence is 14 residues long. CDR1 is SGHRS and CDR2 is YFSETQ in the germline V gene. The CDR3 nucleotides are TGCGCCAGCAGCTTCCAGGGGCGTAATGAAAAACTGTTTTTT. This translates into CASSFQGRNEKLFF.